Below are 10 T cell receptor beta chains sequenced from a single sample in a study of blood T cell repertoires in COVID-19. Generated by immunoSEQ multiplex PCR, the TCRdb table keeps only in-frame clones and is missing some. The profile shows just over 80,000 clones, about four fifths of them singletons. The sequenced sample consisted of peripheral blood. These receptors came from a man older than 75 with acute or convalescent COVID-19.

A few counts support this clone. V is TRBV7-9 and J is TRBJ2-2; D is unresolved. V was shortened by 3 bases and J by 7 bases, with 6 bases between the two germline ends. The germline gives CDR1 SEHNR, CDR2 FQNEAQ (reference sequence). This CDR3 has 12 residues. The CDR3 region has the DNA TGTGCCAGCAGCTTTTCCCACGGGGAGCTGTTTTTT. Residues: CASSFSHGELFF.

The V gene is TRBV6-5, the J gene TRBJ1-1, with D unclear. From germline, CDR1 is MNHEY and CDR2 SVGAGI. The CDR3 sequence is 12 residues long. V was trimmed by 6 bases and J by 3 bases, leaving 8 bases between them. CDR3 coding DNA: TGTGCCAGCAGCCGGGAGGACACTGAAGCTTTCTTT. The encoded protein is CASSREDTEAFF.

This chain connects TRBV7-9 to TRBJ1-6; D uncertain. This CDR3 spans 15 amino acids. Looked up from germline, CDR1 is SEHNR and CDR2 is FQNEAQ (reference sequence). V was pared by 5 bases and J by 0 bases, with 8 bases between. The CDR3 DNA reads as TGTGCCAGCAGCATAGGTCACTCCTATAATTCACCCCTCCACTTT. This sequence encodes CASSIGHSYNSPLHF.

The V gene is TRBV27, the J gene TRBJ2-2; no clear D. CDR1 MNHEY and CDR2 SMNVEV come from the germline V gene (reference sequence). CDR3 length equals 12 residues. The V end was cut by 3 bases, the J end by 6 bases, with 5 bases between. Written as DNA, the CDR3 is TGTGCCAGCAGTTTTTATCCCGGGGAGCTGTTTTTT. Amino acids: CASSFYPGELFF.

This chain links TRBV5-1 with TRBJ1-1; TRBD1 agrees at 7 bases. The junction had 7 bases not matched to a gene; V was cut back by 0 bases and J by 5 bases. The CDR3 runs to 15 residues. Germline lookup yields CDR1 SGHRS and CDR2 YFSETQ. The CDR3 DNA is TGCGCCAGCAGCTTGGGACCACAGGGGTTGACTGAAGCTTTCTTT. Translating gives CASSLGPQGLTEAFF.

The chain combines TRBV30 with TRBJ2-7; TRBD1 agrees at 8 bases. V was clipped by 3 bases and J by 7 bases; unmatched bases: 5. This CDR3 has 12 residues. Germline CDR1 is GTSNPN and CDR2 is SVGIG (reference sequence). CDR3 region: CAWSATGVEQYF. DNA of the CDR3: TGTGCCTGGAGCGCGACAGGGGTTGAGCAGTACTTC.

The rearrangement joins TRBV5-5 to TRBJ1-4; TRBD1 might be the D (5 bases). CDR3 length equals 15 residues. The V and J ends lost 3 bases and 3 bases respectively, with 12 bases between them. Germline V gene lookup returns CDR1 SGHKS and CDR2 YYEKEE (reference sequence). CDR3 sequence (DNA): TGTGCCAGCAGCTCCCAGGGCTTTGCTAATGAAAAACTGTTTTTT. Amino acid sequence: CASSSQGFANEKLFF.

In nucleotides, the CDR3 is TGTGCCAGCAGCTTAGCTCAGGGGGTTTTCAATCAGCCCCAGCATTTT. It codes for CASSLAQGVFNQPQHF. The gene calls are TRBV7-8 and TRBJ1-5; 7 nucleotides line up with TRBD1. Germline CDR1 reads SGHVS; CDR2 reads FQNEAQ. Trimming took 0 bases from V and 3 from J; bases not matched to a gene: 5. This CDR3 comprises 16 residues.

This clone was found a few times. Here the CDR3 DNA reads TGCAGTTCGGACAGGGTCTATGGCTACACCTTC. It translates to CSSDRVYGYTF. The V and J genes are TRBV20-1 and TRBJ1-2, with 8 bases fitting TRBD1. The germline V gene has CDR1 DFQATT and CDR2 SNEGSKA (reference sequence). V lost 8 bases and J lost 4; bases outside the gene matches: 3. This CDR3 is 11 amino acids long.

The chain combines TRBV6-1 with TRBJ1-1; D gene unclear. The CDR3 is 15 residues long. V was cut by 0 bases and J by 6 bases, with 14 bases left in between. Germline lookup yields CDR1 MNHNS and CDR2 SASEGT. The CDR3 DNA follows: TGTGCCAGCAGTGAAGCGGGCCGGGGTTTAGCTGAAGCTTTCTTT. It yields the protein CASSEAGRGLAEAFF.